The TCR beta chain described here comes from a study of OX40 agonist ivuxolimab in advanced cancers. For the wider study: Ivuxolimab was a fully human IgG2 agonistic monoclonal antibody targeting the costimulatory receptor OX40 (CD134). Intravenous ivuxolimab was administered to patients every 2 weeks at six dose levels: 0.01, 0.1, 0.3, 1.5, 3 and 10 mg/kg. Among the 52 dose-escalation patients, roughly 20 had hepatocellular carcinoma, about 15 melanoma, 9 renal cell carcinoma and 9 head and neck cancer. In the dose-escalation cohort, 82.7% of patients were male, and the mean age was about 55 years, with a range of 23 to 79. Patients were allowed to have had prior anti-PD-1, anti-PD-L1 or anti-CTLA-4 therapy, and approximately 40% of the dose-escalation patients had been treated with checkpoint inhibitors. Partial responses were achieved by three dose-escalation patients, of whom one had hepatocellular carcinoma and two had cutaneous melanoma. The point of sequencing TCRbeta in the periphery was to test whether ivuxolimab changed TCR sequence diversity and drove clonal T-cell expansion. The paper reports the monotherapy dose-escalation portion (N ≈ 50 patients) of the phase I ivuxolimab trial.

For this clone: There is no known antigen for this receptor. No quality values exist for individual bases; no much larger clone is one base distant.

The junction shows trimming of 5 bases on V and 5 bases on J, and the gene matches do not reach 3 bases of it. The CDR3 spans 14 residues, from the cysteine through the phenylalanine. Only the CDR3 part of the read is kept: 42 bases, read in frame from the first base. CDR1 and CDR2, per the germline V gene, are SGHRS and YFSETQ. For sequencing of the TCRbeta CDR3 region, genomic DNA was extracted from the sorted cells. TCRbeta CDR3 regions were sequenced using the immunoSEQ Assay. TCRdb obtained this table from immuneACCESS and retained in-frame rearrangements with V and J assigned. These tables miss some clones; where compared with another copy, unresolved V genes account for less than half of the shortfall, and the remainder is unexplained. The sample table holds roughly 38,000 clones, of which about 70% were seen once. Together, the top ten hold under 20% of the sample. The trial excluded patients who had a history of autoimmune disease or were on systemic immunosuppression. Peripheral blood for TCR sequencing was collected from all dose cohorts at baseline, on cycle 4 day 1, and on cycle 7 day 1. Samples were obtained from an open-label, multicenter, first-in-human phase I dose-escalation trial of ivuxolimab. Adults with locally advanced or metastatic melanoma, renal cell carcinoma, hepatocellular carcinoma or head and neck squamous cell carcinoma were enrolled in the trial. Before TCR sequencing, CD4+ T cells and CD8+ T cells from peripheral blood were sorted into separate populations.

Overall study outcomes, separate from this receptor: Low levels of normalized T-cell clonal expansion were also shown by some nonresponding patients. In the 0.1-3.0 mg/kg groups, partial responders were among the patients with the lowest normalized peripheral clonal expansion, particularly in CD8+ T cells. At doses of 0.1 to 3.0 mg/kg, clonal expansion of both CD4+ and CD8+ T cells in blood was seen between baseline and week 6. On average, CD8+ T cells showed more expanded clones than CD4+ T cells after ivuxolimab. The antigen specificity of the clonally expanded peripheral T cells was not determined.

The sequence derives from an adult with an advanced solid tumor such as melanoma, head and neck, liver or kidney cancer. Rearrangement joined TRBV5-1 to TRBJ2-5; 13 central bases correspond to TRBD2. Sample: CD4+ or CD8+ T cells sorted from blood, taken in a trial of the OX40 agonist ivuxolimab. Read as DNA, the sequence is TGCGCCAGCAGACTAGCGGGGGGGCTTGAGACCCAGTACTTC. Translated, this is CASRLAGGLETQYF.